The clone carrying this T cell receptor (beta chain) was detected a few times. As yet, its antigen is unknown. The authors prepared the TCRbeta library with unique molecular identifiers. TCRdb re-called the PCR reads with MiXCR, one entry per CDR3 protein. Of about 900,000 distinct CDR3 sequences in the sample, about 29% are singletons; the top ten hold over 25%. The source of the sample is a study of T-cell reconstitution after alpha-beta-depleted transplantation in children. Study-wide results and limits: Some patients' high day-60 TCRbeta diversity was attributed to recipient cells surviving conditioning. Reportedly, alpha-beta T cells present about two months post-transplant originated from several hundred expanded clones of graft origin. Among T cells one year after transplant, newly produced cells accounted for most counts and diversity.

The receptor was derived from a boy in the first two years of life who had a stem cell transplant for SCID, so the T cells may come from the graft donor. The specimen was PBMCs, mostly from graft donor cells, collected 360 days after TCRalphabeta/CD19-depleted stem cell transplant.

The CDR3 region has the DNA TGTGCCAGCAGCCTCGAACCGGTAACTCTGGGCACTGAAGCTTTCTTT. It yields the protein CASSLEPVTLGTEAFF. V usage is TRBV7-3 and J usage is TRBJ1-1, with D uncertain. From germline, CDR1 is SGHTA and CDR2 FQGTGA. CDR3 length: 16 amino acids. The ends were cut back, 5 bases at V and 4 bases at J, with 20 bases in the middle.